One sample yielded the 25 T cell receptor beta chains listed below, sequenced in a study of T cells after yellow fever vaccination. In TCRdb, the 5' RACE reads were re-called with MiXCR into one record per CDR3 protein. The data show tens of thousands of distinct CDR3 sequences, roughly 6% seen once. The material was PBMCs, either bulk or a sorted T-cell subset (CD4+, CD8+, memory, or dextramer-sorted; not recorded which), obtained on the day of the yellow fever booster vaccination. These receptors all come from a man younger than 40 who received the YFV17D yellow fever vaccine.

This clonotype was counted ten times or more. The chain has TRBV6-5 and TRBJ1-5; weak D call: TRBD1 (6 bases). With 4 bases removed from V and 7 bases from J, the gap between germline ends came to 11 bases. CDR1 is MNHEY, CDR2 SVGAGI, per germline. This CDR3 contains 13 residues. Here the CDR3 reads CASSLDSMQPQHF. The CDR3 DNA reads as TGTGCCAGCAGTTTGGACAGTATGCAGCCCCAGCATTTT.

This clonotype was seen repeatedly, ten times or more. This chain connects TRBV20-1 to TRBJ2-7; D may match TRBD1 or TRBD2 (5 bases each). Looked up from germline, CDR1 is DFQATT and CDR2 is SNEGSKA (reference sequence). CDR3 size: 16 residues. V was clipped by 4 bases and J by 3 bases, with 22 bases between them. The CDR3: CSATDKIGTGRYEQYF. CDR3 DNA sequence: TGCAGTGCTACAGATAAGATCGGGACCGGGCGCTACGAGCAGTACTTC.

The sample holds many counts of this clonotype. The chain links TRBV2 to TRBJ2-5, with D perhaps being TRBD1 or TRBD2 (6 bases each). The V gene's germline CDR1 is SNHLY and CDR2 FYNNEI. This CDR3 is built from 13 residues. V lost 2 bases and J lost 7, with 11 bases in between. Here the CDR3 DNA reads TGTGCCAGCAGTGAAAGACAGGAGGGGACCCAGTACTTC. The encoded protein is CASSERQEGTQYF.

This clonotype was counted between two and nine times. The chain is built from TRBV4-3 and TRBJ2-4; D not certain. This CDR3 has 14 amino acids. The V gene's germline CDR1 is LGHNA and CDR2 YSLEER. Trimming removed 0 bases at V and 7 bases at J, with 10 bases between. The CDR3, as DNA: TGCGCCAGCAGCCAAGATGGGGATCGGAACATTCAGTACTTC. Encoded protein: CASSQDGDRNIQYF.

This clonotype was recorded many times. J is TRBJ1-2 and V is TRBV6-2 or TRBV6-3; no clear D. This CDR3 is built from 12 residues. CDR1 is MNHEY and CDR2 is SVGEGT in the germline V gene. The V gene lost 2 bases and the J gene lost 8 bases, with 9 bases spanning the gap. CDR3: CASSYVQKGYTF. The CDR3 DNA reads TGTGCCAGCAGTTACGTCCAAAAGGGCTACACCTTC.

This clonotype was seen many times. V gene TRBV24-1 combines with J gene TRBJ2-5, with D maybe TRBD2 (6 bases). The V end lost 5 bases, the J end lost 6 bases, and 9 bases lay between the germline ends. The CDR3 is made up of 12 amino acids. The germline CDR1 and CDR2 sequences are KGHDR and SFDVKD. The CDR3 is CATSVAGKTQYF. The CDR3 DNA is TGTGCCACCAGTGTTGCGGGAAAGACCCAGTACTTC.

This clonotype was counted ten times or more. The rearrangement joins TRBV6-4 to TRBJ2-1, with 7 bases that match TRBD2. J gave up 8 bases and V 2 bases, and 9 bases lay outside the gene matches. CDR1 and CDR2 from the germline V gene are MRHNA and SNTAGT. The CDR3 is 15 residues long. DNA for the CDR3: TGTGCCAGCAGTGACGGAGGGAGGGCCACAGATGAGCAGTTCTTC. This translates into CASSDGGRATDEQFF.

This clonotype was observed many times. In DNA, the CDR3 is TGTGCCAGCAGACAAGGGGCGCAAGAGACCCAGTACTTC. It codes for CASRQGAQETQYF. The V call is TRBV7-2, the J call TRBJ2-5, with D perhaps matching TRBD1 (5 bases). The CDR3 sequence is 13 residues long. The germline gives CDR1 SGHTA, CDR2 FQGNSA. The V end was cut by 6 bases, the J end by 2 bases, with 10 bases between.

The rearrangement uses TRBV11-2 and TRBJ2-7, with D unclear. Trimming cost V 7 bases and J 5 bases, with 12 bases left between them. The CDR3 loop spans 12 amino acids. The germline V gene has CDR1 SGHAT and CDR2 FQNNGV. The CDR3 DNA is TGTGCCAGCACCCGTATGCCCCACGAGCAGTACTTC. Translated: CASTRMPHEQYF.

This clonotype has a count of ten or more. The genes are TRBV6-5 and TRBJ1-5, with D hard to call. This CDR3 comprises 14 residues. Germline-derived CDR1 and CDR2 are MNHEY and SVGAGI. Trimming stripped 4 bases from V and 0 bases from J, with 7 bases between. CDR3: CASSLGLSNQPQHF. CDR3 sequence (DNA): TGTGCCAGCAGTTTGGGTCTTAGCAATCAGCCCCAGCATTTT.

The V and J genes are TRBV20-1 and TRBJ1-2; TRBD1 matches 9 bases. The CDR3 sequence is 14 residues long. Germline V CDR1 and CDR2: DFQATT, SNEGSKA (reference sequence). The V segment lost 3 bases and the J segment 4 bases; nucleotides outside the gene matches: 6. The CDR3 loop reads CSARRQGEGYGYTF. CDR3 DNA sequence: TGCAGTGCTAGGCGACAGGGGGAAGGCTATGGCTACACCTTC.

About this clonotype: Just one base apart from a much larger clone, this may be a read error. The rearrangement links TRBV9 to TRBJ2-1; D is uncertain. CDR1 is SGDLS and CDR2 is YYNGEE in the germline V gene. CDR3 length: 12 residues. The V gene lost 3 bases and the J gene lost 8 bases, with 9 bases spanning the gap. DNA of the CDR3: TGTGCCAGCAGCGGGTTGAGTGATGAGCAGTTCTTC. Encoded protein: CASSGLSDEQFF.

This clonotype came up many times. The rearrangement joins TRBV7-2 to TRBJ2-1, with D unclear. CDR1 and CDR2 from the germline V gene are SGHTA and FQGNSA. Trimming took off 5 bases at V and 5 bases at J, with 10 bases between the two ends. CDR3 length equals 13 residues. The CDR3 DNA is TGTGCCAGCAGCCTGGCTCTGAACAATGAGCAGTTCTTC. It codes for CASSLALNNEQFF.

This clonotype showed up many times. The rearrangement uses TRBV15 and TRBJ1-2; maybe TRBD1 (6 bases). CDR1 is LNHNV and CDR2 is YYDKDF in the germline V gene (reference sequence). The V and J ends lost 10 bases and 6 bases respectively, with 30 bases between them. The CDR3 sequence is 17 residues long. The CDR3 here is CARPEIVEDSPKDGYTF. CDR3 nucleotide sequence: TGTGCCAGGCCGGAGATCGTTGAGGACAGCCCGAAGGATGGCTACACCTTC.

This clonotype was recorded many times. CDR3: CSARRGGQANTEAFF. In DNA, the CDR3 is TGCAGTGCTAGGAGGGGGGGACAGGCGAACACTGAAGCTTTCTTT. V gene TRBV20-1 combines with J gene TRBJ1-1, with 8 bases aligning to TRBD1. The CDR3 consists of 15 residues. J gave up 1 base and V 3 bases, and 7 bases lay outside the gene matches. The germline V gene encodes CDR1 DFQATT and CDR2 SNEGSKA (reference sequence).

J is TRBJ2-7 and V is TRBV29-1; maybe TRBD1 (6 bases). The CDR3 runs 11 residues. V lost 4 bases to trimming and J lost 6 bases, with 10 bases between them. The germline V gene has CDR1 SQVTM and CDR2 ANQGSEA. The CDR3 protein is CSVGGPGEQYF. The CDR3 DNA sequence: TGCAGCGTTGGGGGGCCGGGCGAGCAGTACTTC.

This chain uses TRBV7-3 with TRBJ2-3, with D uncertain. V shed 2 bases and J shed 2 bases, with 11 bases lying between them. The germline gives CDR1 SGHTA, CDR2 FQGTGA. There are 15 residues in the CDR3. The CDR3 DNA sequence: TGTGCCAGCAGCTTAGGCGGCAGGAACACAGATACGCAGTATTTT. Its protein is CASSLGGRNTDTQYF.

About this clonotype itself: Sequence at one end of the junction differs from germline and may be a read error. The chain recombines TRBV6-2 or TRBV6-3 with TRBJ2-1, with 10 bases that match TRBD2. Germline CDR1 MNHEY, CDR2 SVGEGT. The CDR3 extends over 14 amino acids. DNA of the CDR3: TGTGCCAGCACCTTAGCGGGAGGTTACATTGAGCAGTTCTTC. This sequence encodes CASTLAGGYIEQFF.

This clonotype was observed a handful of times. The chain is built from TRBV4-3 and TRBJ2-3, with D unresolved. This CDR3 contains 12 residues. Trimming removed 1 base at V and 7 bases at J, with 6 bases between. Germline V lookup: CDR1 LGHNA, CDR2 YSLEER. CDR3 sequence (DNA): TGCGCCAGCAGCCAAGGGCGGAATACGCAGTATTTT. Protein sequence: CASSQGRNTQYF.

This clonotype was recorded at least ten times. The chain is built from TRBV29-1 and TRBJ2-3, with D possibly being TRBD2 (6 bases). The CDR3 totals 15 residues. The V end was cut by 1 base, the J end by 2 bases, with 13 bases between. The germline gives CDR1 SQVTM, CDR2 ANQGSEA. The DNA of the CDR3 is TGCAGCGTTGAAGGAGTCCCGGGAGACACAGATACGCAGTATTTT. Translation: CSVEGVPGDTDTQYF.

The gene calls are TRBV6-5 and TRBJ2-1; TRBD1 or TRBD2 may be the D gene (5 bases each). Looked up from germline, CDR1 is MNHEY and CDR2 is SVGAGI. The CDR3 is made up of 17 amino acids. The V gene lost 2 bases and the J gene lost 0 bases, with 14 bases spanning the gap. CDR3 protein: CASSYGTGISSYNEQFF. The CDR3 coding sequence is TGTGCCAGCAGTTACGGGACGGGTATCAGCTCCTACAATGAGCAGTTCTTC.

This clonotype was found a few times. Its ends do not fully match the called genes, so a read error is possible. The chain carries TRBV12-3 or TRBV12-4 and TRBJ2-3, with no clear D. The CDR3 length is 13 residues. The chain's CDR3 is CASSFSGPYSCTF. Written as DNA, the CDR3 is TGTGCCAGCAGTTTCTCCGGACCCTACAGCTGCACCTTT.

This clonotype has only a few counts. The chain has TRBV28 and TRBJ2-3; 12 nucleotides line up with TRBD2. Germline CDR1 is MDHEN and CDR2 is SYDVKM. The CDR3 loop spans 15 amino acids. V lost 6 bases to trimming and J lost 4 bases; unmatched junction nucleotides: 5. This CDR3 reads CASSLAGGPADTQYF. The CDR3, as DNA: TGTGCCAGCAGCCTAGCGGGAGGGCCGGCAGATACGCAGTATTTT.

The V and J genes are TRBV18 and TRBJ2-7; D might be TRBD1 or TRBD2, each matching 6 bases. V was cut by 0 bases and J by 4 bases, with 13 bases left in between. CDR3 length: 15 residues. In germline, CDR1 is KGHSH, CDR2 LQKENI. CDR3: CASSPPGGAKYEQYF. The CDR3 DNA reads as TGTGCCAGCTCACCACCGGGGGGCGCGAAATACGAGCAGTACTTC.

V gene TRBV2 combines with J gene TRBJ1-5; 9 bases fit TRBD1. With V trimmed by 6 bases and J by 7 bases, 7 bases remained unmatched. The CDR3 contains 14 residues. Per the germline V gene, CDR1 is SNHLY and CDR2 is FYNNEI. Written as DNA, the CDR3 is TGTGCCAGCAGCCACGACAGGGGGGACCAGCCCCAGCATTTT. Translating it yields CASSHDRGDQPQHF.